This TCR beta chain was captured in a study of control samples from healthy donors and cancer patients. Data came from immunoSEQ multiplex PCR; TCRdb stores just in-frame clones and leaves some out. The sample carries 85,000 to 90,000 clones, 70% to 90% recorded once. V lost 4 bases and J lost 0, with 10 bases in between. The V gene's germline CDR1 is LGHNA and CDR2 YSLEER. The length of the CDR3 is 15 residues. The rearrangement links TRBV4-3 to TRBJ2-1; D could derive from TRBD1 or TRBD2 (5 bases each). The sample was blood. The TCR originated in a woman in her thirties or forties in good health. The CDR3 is CASSLRGASYNEQFF. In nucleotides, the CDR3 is TGCGCCAGCAGCCTACGAGGGGCCTCCTACAATGAGCAGTTCTTC.